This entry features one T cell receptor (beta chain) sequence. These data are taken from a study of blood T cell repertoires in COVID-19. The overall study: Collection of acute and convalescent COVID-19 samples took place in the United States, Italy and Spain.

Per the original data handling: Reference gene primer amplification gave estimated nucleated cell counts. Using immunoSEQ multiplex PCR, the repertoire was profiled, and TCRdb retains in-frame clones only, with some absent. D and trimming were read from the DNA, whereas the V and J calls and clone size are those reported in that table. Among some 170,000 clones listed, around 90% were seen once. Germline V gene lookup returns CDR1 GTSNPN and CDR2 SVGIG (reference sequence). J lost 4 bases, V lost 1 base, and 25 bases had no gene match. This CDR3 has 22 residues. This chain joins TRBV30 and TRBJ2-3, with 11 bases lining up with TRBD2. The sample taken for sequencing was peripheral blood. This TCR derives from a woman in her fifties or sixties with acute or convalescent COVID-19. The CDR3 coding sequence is TGTGCCTGGAGTGGTGGGTCCCGGGGTAGCGGGAGGGCCAAAAGCTACCCAGATACGCAGTATTTT. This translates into CAWSGGSRGSGRAKSYPDTQYF.